The rows below give T cell receptor beta chains drawn from one sample of a study of shared clonotypes between healthy human individuals. Repertoires were generated with immunoSEQ multiplex PCR, while TCRdb's copy carries only in-frame clones and drops some. The profile shows some 360,000 clones, 70% to 75% of them singletons. The specimen sequenced was memory CD4+ T cells sorted from blood. The receptors originated from a man aged 25 to 40 in good health. Each CDR3 is given with its conserved first and last residue. A D gene is named only where the DNA matches it firmly. Some rows mark clone size as missing; the rest say once, few, many or name a class of expanded clone.

>NA|TRBV5-1|NA|TRBJ2-7|14
CASYRPGQSYEQYF
TGCGCCAGCTACAGACCGGGCCAGTCCTACGAGCAGTACTTC
>TRBD2|TRBV5-5|NA|TRBJ2-7|17
CASGQVGLAGISYEQYF
TGTGCCAGCGGTCAGGTGGGACTAGCGGGAATCTCCTACGAGCAGTACTTC
>NA|TRBV7-8|NA|TRBJ2-7|15
CASSLEGRGGYEQYF
TGTGCCAGCAGCTTAGAGGGCAGGGGCGGGTACGAGCAGTACTTC
>NA|TRBV29-1|NA|TRBJ2-1|14
CSVERRLGYNEQFF
TGCAGCGTTGAAAGGCGGCTTGGGTACAATGAGCAGTTCTTC
>NA|TRBV29-1|NA|TRBJ2-2|14
CSVDGGQGTGELFF
TGCAGCGTTGATGGGGGGCAGGGCACCGGGGAGCTGTTTTTT
>NA|TRBV7-2|NA|TRBJ2-5|12
CASSLHRETQYF
TGTGCCAGCAGCTTACATAGAGAGACCCAGTACTTC
>NA|TRBV9|NA|TRBJ2-3|14
CASSVLQSTDTQYF
TGTGCCAGCAGCGTTTTACAGAGCACAGATACGCAGTATTTT
>NA|TRBV2|NA|TRBJ1-5|13
CASSDGRNQPQHF
TGTGCCAGCAGTGACGGGCGAAATCAGCCCCAGCATTTT
>NA|TRBV28|NA|TRBJ1-3|12
CASSGVGNTIYF
TGTGCCAGCAGTGGGGTGGGAAACACCATATATTTT
>TRBD2|TRBV29-1|NA|TRBJ2-5|15
CSVEDRWGTRKTQYF
TGCAGCGTTGAAGACAGGTGGGGGACTAGAAAGACCCAGTACTTC
>NA|TRBV11-3|NA|TRBJ1-3|15
CASSIGPNSGNTIYF
TGTGCCAGCAGCATCGGACCGAACTCTGGAAACACCATATATTTT
>TRBD2|TRBV30|NA|TRBJ2-1|15
CAWRDLAGVYNEQFF
TGTGCCTGGAGGGACCTAGCGGGAGTGTACAATGAGCAGTTCTTC
>TRBD2|TRBV7-9|NA|TRBJ2-1|15
CASSQLAGGHSEQFF
TGTGCCAGCAGCCAACTAGCGGGAGGGCACAGTGAGCAGTTCTTC
>TRBD2|TRBV7-9|NA|TRBJ2-7|18
CASSLVVGTSGASYEQYF
TGTGCCAGCAGCTTAGTAGTCGGGACTAGCGGGGCATCCTACGAGCAGTACTTC
>NA|TRBV28|NA|TRBJ1-5|11
CASSPMGPQHF
TGTGCCAGCAGCCCTATGGGGCCCCAGCATTTT
>NA|TRBV2|NA|TRBJ1-2|11
CASSPTGGYTF
TGTGCCAGCAGCCCGACGGGCGGCTACACCTTC
>TRBD2|TRBV10-3|NA|TRBJ2-2|15
CAITPGLGATGELFF
TGTGCCATCACCCCGGGACTAGGAGCCACCGGGGAGCTGTTTTTT
>NA|TRBV20-1|NA|TRBJ1-1|11
CSARYHTEAFF
TGCAGTGCTAGATACCACACTGAAGCTTTCTTT
>TRBD2|TRBV2|few|TRBJ2-7|15
CASSEQAGVGDEQYF
TGTGCCAGCAGTGAACAGGCGGGAGTAGGCGACGAGCAGTACTTC
>NA|TRBV10-1|few|TRBJ2-1|13
CASSKGPYNEQFF
TGCGCCAGCAGTAAGGGGCCTTACAATGAGCAGTTCTTC
>NA|TRBV28|NA|TRBJ2-2|16
CASSTTPGTNTGELFF
TGTGCCAGCAGTACCACTCCCGGGACGAACACCGGGGAGCTGTTTTTT
>NA|TRBV5-1|NA|TRBJ1-3|15
CASSLSQNSGNTIYF
TGCGCCAGCAGCTTGTCGCAGAACTCTGGAAACACCATATATTTT
>NA|TRBV28|NA|TRBJ2-7|16
CASSLRVGRGDYEQYF
TGTGCCAGCAGTTTACGGGTTGGGCGAGGGGACTACGAGCAGTACTTC
>NA|TRBV20-1|NA|TRBJ1-3|11
CSALTGNTIYF
TGCAGTGCCCTGACCGGAAACACCATATATTTT
>NA|TRBV18|few|TRBJ2-7|15
CASSSDRPGYYKQYF
TGTGCCAGCTCTTCCGATAGGCCAGGATATTACAAGCAGTACTTC
>NA|TRBV7-8|once|TRBJ2-2|15
CASSLRLQGVGELFF
TGTGCCAGCAGCTTAAGATTACAGGGAGTCGGGGAGCTGTTTTTT
>NA|TRBV9|NA|TRBJ1-1|16
CASSVGTDLGNTEAFF
TGTGCCAGCAGCGTAGGGACCGACCTAGGTAACACTGAAGCTTTCTTT
>NA|TRBV19|once|TRBJ2-3|14
CASSIRSGDDTQYF
TGTGCCAGTAGTATCAGGTCGGGGGACGATACGCAGTATTTT
>NA|TRBV18|NA|TRBJ2-1|16
CASSPLTGRTYNEQFF
TGTGCCAGCTCACCCCTGACGGGGAGAACTTACAATGAGCAGTTCTTC
>NA|TRBV5-6|many|TRBJ2-3|17
CASSSIRGSRLLDTQYF
TGTGCCAGCAGCTCCATCCGGGGGAGTCGGCTTCTAGATACGCAGTATTTT
>NA|TRBV5-4|few|TRBJ2-2|16
CASSLAGGANTGELFF
TGTGCCAGCAGCTTAGCTGGCGGTGCGAACACCGGGGAGCTGTTTTTT
>TRBD1|TRBV5-6|many|TRBJ2-5|14
CASSLTGDSETQYF
TGTGCCAGCAGCTTGACAGGGGATTCGGAGACCCAGTACTTC
>NA|TRBV5-6|NA|TRBJ1-5|15
CASSDRGERNQPQHF
TGTGCCAGCAGCGATAGGGGAGAGAGGAATCAGCCCCAGCATTTT
>NA|TRBV2|NA|TRBJ1-4|14
CASSEWASNEKLFF
TGTGCCAGCAGTGAATGGGCTAGTAATGAAAAACTGTTTTTT
>NA|TRBV5-1|few|TRBJ1-5|15
CARMWGRFPNQPQHF
TGCGCCAGGATGTGGGGACGCTTTCCAAATCAGCCCCAGCATTTT
>TRBD1|TRBV5-6|NA|TRBJ1-4|15
CASSRLDRGREKLFF
TGTGCCAGCAGCCGACTGGACAGGGGGCGAGAAAAACTGTTTTTT
>NA|TRBV2|NA|TRBJ1-4|15
CASSDDRGGNEKLFF
TGTGCCAGCAGTGACGACAGAGGAGGAAATGAAAAACTGTTTTTT
>NA|TRBV28|NA|TRBJ2-2|17
CASSPPVGPLLGGELFF
TGTGCCAGCAGCCCCCCCGTGGGCCCCTTGTTGGGCGGGGAGCTGTTTTTT
>TRBD2|TRBV4-1|NA|TRBJ2-7|17
CASSQADSGRPSYEQYF
TGCGCCAGCAGCCAAGCCGATAGCGGGAGGCCCTCCTACGAGCAGTACTTC
>TRBD2|TRBV2|NA|TRBJ2-1|16
CASSEEGGSGYNEQFF
TGTGCCAGCAGTGAAGAGGGCGGGAGCGGATACAATGAGCAGTTCTTC
>TRBD2|TRBV5-1|few|TRBJ2-7|13
CASSPDLAGEAYF
TGCGCCAGCAGCCCGGACCTAGCGGGAGAGGCGTACTTC
>NA|TRBV11-1|few|TRBJ2-1|15
CASSYQGPWGSEQFF
TGTGCCAGCAGCTACCAGGGCCCCTGGGGGAGTGAGCAGTTCTTC
>NA|TRBV5-1|NA|TRBJ1-1|15
CASSREDTTNGEAFF
TGCGCCAGCAGCCGGGAAGACACGACCAATGGTGAAGCTTTCTTT
>TRBD1|TRBV7-9|NA|TRBJ1-2|15
CASERSGTGVNGYTF
TGTGCCAGCGAACGTAGTGGGACAGGGGTGAATGGCTACACCTTC
>TRBD1|TRBV28|NA|TRBJ2-2|17
CASSFQDRGRGTGELFF
TGTGCCAGCAGTTTCCAAGACAGGGGGCGAGGTACCGGGGAGCTGTTTTTT
>NA|TRBV9|NA|TRBJ2-7|13
CASSREGGYEQYF
TGTGCCAGCTCCCGTGAGGGGGGCTACGAGCAGTACTTC
>TRBD1|TRBV28|NA|TRBJ2-5|13
CASSPGGQETQYF
TGTGCCAGCAGTCCAGGGGGACAAGAGACCCAGTACTTC
>NA|TRBV30|few|TRBJ1-5|11
CAWSVGQPQHF
TGTGCCTGGAGTGTGGGTCAGCCCCAGCATTTT
>NA|TRBV30|NA|TRBJ2-6|12
CAWRQSKDVLTF
TGTGCCTGGAGACAGTCTAAAGACGTCCTGACTTTC
>NA|TRBV10-1|NA|TRBJ2-1|16
CASSESFSMGTDEQFF
TGCGCCAGCAGTGAGTCGTTTTCGATGGGAACAGATGAGCAGTTCTTC